The source of this T cell receptor (beta chain) is a study of T cells after yellow fever vaccination. Worth noting for this clonotype: Its antigen is not known.

Regarding the study as a whole: A limited proportion of clonotypes was detected within both the CD4 and CD8 compartments.

TCRdb re-called the 5' RACE reads through MiXCR, storing one row per CDR3 protein. The table includes a few hundred thousand distinct CDR3 sequences, 6.8% detected once. Germline V lookup: CDR1 MNHEY, CDR2 SVGAGI. The V gene lost 2 bases and the J gene lost 6 bases, with 14 bases spanning the gap. This CDR3 spans 15 amino acids. The receptor was isolated from a young man who received the YFV17D yellow fever vaccine. V is TRBV6-5 and J is TRBJ2-1; perhaps TRBD1 as D (6 bases). The sequencing here drew on PBMCs, taken about 41 days after the first yellow fever vaccination. The CDR3 nucleotides read TGTGCCAGCAGTTACCCCACAGGGCCGGGCAATGAGCAGTTCTTC. Residues: CASSYPTGPGNEQFF.